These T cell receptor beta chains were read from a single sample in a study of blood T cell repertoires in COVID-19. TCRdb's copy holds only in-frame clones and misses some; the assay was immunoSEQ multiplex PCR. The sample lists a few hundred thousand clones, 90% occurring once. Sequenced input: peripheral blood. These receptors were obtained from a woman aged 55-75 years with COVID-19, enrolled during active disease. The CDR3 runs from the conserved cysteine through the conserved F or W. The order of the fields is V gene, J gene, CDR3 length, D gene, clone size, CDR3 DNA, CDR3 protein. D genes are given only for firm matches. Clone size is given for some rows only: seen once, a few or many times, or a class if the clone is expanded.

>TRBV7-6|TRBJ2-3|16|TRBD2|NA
TGTGCCAGCAGCCCAAGGACTAGCGGGGGAGTGGATACGCAGTATTTT
CASSPRTSGGVDTQYF
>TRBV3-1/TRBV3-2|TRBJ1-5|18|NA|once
TGTGCCAGCAGCCAGGAGAGGGAGGGTCCGTATAGCAATCAGCCCCAGCATTTT
CASSQEREGPYSNQPQHF
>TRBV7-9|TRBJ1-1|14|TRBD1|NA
TGTGCCAGCAGCTTAGTGGACAGGGACACTGAAGCTTTCTTT
CASSLVDRDTEAFF
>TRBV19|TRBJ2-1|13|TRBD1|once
TGTGCCAGTACCCGACAGGGGGTAGATGAGCAGTTCTTC
CASTRQGVDEQFF
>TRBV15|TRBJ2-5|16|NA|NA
TGTGCCACCCATTCGGGATGGCGGACGCACCAAGAGACCCAGTACTTC
CATHSGWRTHQETQYF
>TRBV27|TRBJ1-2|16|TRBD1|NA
TGTGCCACTTCATCCGGGACAGGGGGCGCGGGCTATGGCTACACCTTC
CATSSGTGGAGYGYTF
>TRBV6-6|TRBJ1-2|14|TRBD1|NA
TGTGCCAGCAGTTACGGGACAGACTGGGATGGCTACACCTTC
CASSYGTDWDGYTF
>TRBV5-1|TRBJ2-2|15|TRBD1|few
TGCGCCAGCAGCTTTACGGGACAGGTCCCCGGGGAGCTGTTTTTT
CASSFTGQVPGELFF
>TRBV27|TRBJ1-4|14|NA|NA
TGTGCCAGCAGTTTGGCAGGGGCTGGGGAAAAACTGTTTTTT
CASSLAGAGEKLFF
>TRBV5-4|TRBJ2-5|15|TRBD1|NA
TGTGCCAGCGGGGACAGGGGGGGAGGAGGTGAGACCCAGTACTTC
CASGDRGGGGETQYF
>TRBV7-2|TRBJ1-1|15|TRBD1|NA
TGTGCCAGCAGCCCGTACGGGACAGTGAACACTGAAGCTTTCTTT
CASSPYGTVNTEAFF
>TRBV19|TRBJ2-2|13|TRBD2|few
TGTGCCAGTTCTACGGGGGGTGGCGGGGAGCTGTTTTTT
CASSTGGGGELFF
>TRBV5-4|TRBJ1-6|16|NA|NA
TGTGCCAGCAGCTTCGGATCGACAGGAGTCTATTCACCCCTCCACTTT
CASSFGSTGVYSPLHF
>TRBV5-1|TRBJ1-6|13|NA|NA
TGCGCCAGCAGCTTGGCCGGGGGTTCACCCCTCCACTTT
CASSLAGGSPLHF
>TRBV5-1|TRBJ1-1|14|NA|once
TGCGCCAGCAGCTTAGGACAAGAGAACACTGAAGCTTTCTTT
CASSLGQENTEAFF
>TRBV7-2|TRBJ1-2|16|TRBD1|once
TGTGCCAGCAGCTCAAGGACAGGGGTGGGGTACGATGGCTACACCTTC
CASSSRTGVGYDGYTF
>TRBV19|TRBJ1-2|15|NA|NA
TGTGCCAGTAAGACCTCGGCGGCAGGGAAGTATGGCTACACCTTC
CASKTSAAGKYGYTF
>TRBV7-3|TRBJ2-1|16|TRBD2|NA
TGTGCCAGCAGCAGACTAGCGGGGGGGCTCTACAATGAGCAGTTCTTC
CASSRLAGGLYNEQFF
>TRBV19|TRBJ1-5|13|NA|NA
TGTGCCATGGCCCAATCTAGCAATCAGCCCCAGCATTTT
CAMAQSSNQPQHF
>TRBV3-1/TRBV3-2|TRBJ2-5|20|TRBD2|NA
TGTGCCAGCAGCCAAGAGGGGCCGAACGGGGGGGCGCCGGGGCAAGAGACCCAGTACTTC
CASSQEGPNGGAPGQETQYF
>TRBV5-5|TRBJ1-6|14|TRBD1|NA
TGTGCCAGCAGCTTGGGACAGGGGAATTCACCCCTCCACTTT
CASSLGQGNSPLHF
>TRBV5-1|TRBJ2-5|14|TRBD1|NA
TGCGCCAGCAGCTCGGGACAGTACCAAGAGACCCAGTACTTC
CASSSGQYQETQYF
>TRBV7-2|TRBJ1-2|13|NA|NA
TGTGCCAGCAGCCCCCTGAGTCTTTCTGGCTACACCTTC
CASSPLSLSGYTF
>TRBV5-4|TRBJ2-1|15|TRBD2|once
TGTGCCAGCAGCTCCCCCCTAGCGGCGAACAATGAGCAGTTCTTC
CASSSPLAANNEQFF
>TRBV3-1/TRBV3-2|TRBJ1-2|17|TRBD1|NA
TGTGCCAGCAGCCCCTTGGCGGGGGCCAGGGGGCAACAGGGCTACACCTTC
CASSPLAGARGQQGYTF
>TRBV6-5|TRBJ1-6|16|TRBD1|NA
TGTGCCAGCAGTTATTCCGGGACAGCTTATAATTCACCCCTCCACTTT
CASSYSGTAYNSPLHF
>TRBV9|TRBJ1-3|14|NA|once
TGTGCCAGCAGCGTCCAGGGGATGGGAAACACCATATATTTT
CASSVQGMGNTIYF
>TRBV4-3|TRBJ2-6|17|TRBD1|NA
TGCGCCAGCAGCCGAGGGACAGGCGCGTCCGGGGCCAACGTCCTGACTTTC
CASSRGTGASGANVLTF
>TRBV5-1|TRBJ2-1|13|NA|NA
TGCGCCAGCAGCCTGGGGACGGGGGATGAGCAGTTCTTC
CASSLGTGDEQFF
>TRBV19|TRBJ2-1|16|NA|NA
TGTGCCAGTAGTAACCCACACCTCACCGTAGCCAATGAGCAGTTCTTC
CASSNPHLTVANEQFF
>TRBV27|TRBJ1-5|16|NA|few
TGTGCCAGCAGTTTAACTTTTTCAGGGGCTCATCAGCCCCAGCATTTT
CASSLTFSGAHQPQHF
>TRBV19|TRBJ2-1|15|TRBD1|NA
TGTGCCAGTATTCCGGGACAGGGCTATTACAATGAGCAGTTCTTC
CASIPGQGYYNEQFF
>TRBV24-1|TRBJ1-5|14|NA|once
TGTGCCACCAGTGATTTCCGTAGCAATCAGCCCCAGCATTTT
CATSDFRSNQPQHF
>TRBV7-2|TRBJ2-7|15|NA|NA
TGTGCCAGCAGCTTAGCGGGTCGAGGGTTCTACGAGCAGTACTTC
CASSLAGRGFYEQYF
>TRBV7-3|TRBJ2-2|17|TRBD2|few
TGTGCCAGCAGCTTAGGGTGGGAGGGCCCGAACACCGGGGAGCTGTTTTTT
CASSLGWEGPNTGELFF
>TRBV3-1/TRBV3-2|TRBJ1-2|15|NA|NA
TGTGCCAGCAGCCAAGGGGTGGGGCGAGGATATGGCTACACCTTC
CASSQGVGRGYGYTF
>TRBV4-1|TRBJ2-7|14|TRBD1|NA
TGCGCCAGCAGCCAAGCGGACAGGGCCTACGAGCAGTACTTC
CASSQADRAYEQYF
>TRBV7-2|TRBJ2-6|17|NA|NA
TGTGCCAGCAGCTTAGCGAGGTCAGGGTCCGGGGCCAACGTCCTGACTTTC
CASSLARSGSGANVLTF
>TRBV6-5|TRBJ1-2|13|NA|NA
TGTGCCAGCAGCATTCAGGACTCCTATGGCTACACCTTC
CASSIQDSYGYTF
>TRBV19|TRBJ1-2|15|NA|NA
TGTGCCAGTACGAAGAACGGGGGGGAGTACTATGGCTACACCTTC
CASTKNGGEYYGYTF
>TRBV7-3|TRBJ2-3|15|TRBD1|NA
TGTGCCAGCAGCCCCACAGGGGGCATGGCAGATACGCAGTATTTT
CASSPTGGMADTQYF
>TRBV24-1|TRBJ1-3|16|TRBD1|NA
TGTGCCACCAGTACTCGAACAGGGGATTCTGGAAACACCATATATTTT
CATSTRTGDSGNTIYF
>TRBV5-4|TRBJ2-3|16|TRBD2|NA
TGTGCCAGCAGCTCTAGACTAGCGGGGGATACAGATACGCAGTATTTT
CASSSRLAGDTDTQYF
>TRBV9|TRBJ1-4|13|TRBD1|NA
TGTGCCAGCAGCGCGGGGACAGATGAAAAACTGTTTTTT
CASSAGTDEKLFF
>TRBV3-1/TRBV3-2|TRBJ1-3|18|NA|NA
TGTGCCAGCAGCCAAGTATTAAATACAGGGAGCTCTGGAAACACCATATATTTT
CASSQVLNTGSSGNTIYF